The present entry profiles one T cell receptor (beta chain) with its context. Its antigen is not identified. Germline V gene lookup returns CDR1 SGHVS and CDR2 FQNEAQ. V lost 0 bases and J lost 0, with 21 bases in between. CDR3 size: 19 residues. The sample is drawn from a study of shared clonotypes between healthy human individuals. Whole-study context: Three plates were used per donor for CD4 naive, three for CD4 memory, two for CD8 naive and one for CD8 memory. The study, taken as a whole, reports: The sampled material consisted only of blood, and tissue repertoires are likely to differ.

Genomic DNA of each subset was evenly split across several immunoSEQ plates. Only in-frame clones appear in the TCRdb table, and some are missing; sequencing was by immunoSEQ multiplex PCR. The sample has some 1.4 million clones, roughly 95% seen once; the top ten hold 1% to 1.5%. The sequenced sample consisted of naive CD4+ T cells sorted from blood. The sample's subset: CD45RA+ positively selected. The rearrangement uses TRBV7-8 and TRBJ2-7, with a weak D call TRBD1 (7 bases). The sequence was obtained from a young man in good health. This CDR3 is CASSLARARGFGSSYEQYF. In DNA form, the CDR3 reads TGTGCCAGCAGCTTAGCGAGGGCCAGGGGGTTCGGGAGCTCCTACGAGCAGTACTTC.